A single sample gave rise to the 23 T cell receptor beta chains below, sequenced in a study of cytotoxic CD8 clonotypes in ibrutinib-treated CLL. Method: immunoSEQ multiplex PCR; TCRdb's copy keeps in-frame clones and lacks some. In the table there are 35,000 or so clones, about 70% of which are singletons. Sequenced material: PBMCs, taken at disease progression, from a patient treated with ibrutinib. These receptors were collected from a human donor with chronic lymphocytic leukemia.

The CDR3 sequence is CSGGSTGELFF. CDR3 sequence (DNA): TGCAGCGGGGGAAGCACCGGGGAGCTGTTTTTT. The chain combines TRBV29-1 with TRBJ2-2; D not resolved. The CDR3 has 11 amino acids. In germline, CDR1 is SQVTM, CDR2 ANQGSEA. The ends were cut back, 7 bases at V and 4 bases at J, with 7 bases in the middle.

The V call is TRBV9, the J call TRBJ1-1; D is perhaps TRBD1 (5 bases). Germline CDR1 SGDLS, CDR2 YYNGEE. V was shortened by 0 bases and J by 0 bases, with 12 bases between the two germline ends. CDR3 length: 16 amino acids. The CDR3 region has the DNA TGTGCCAGCAGCGTAGCTCCCCCAGGGCTGAACACTGAAGCTTTCTTT. Translated, it gives CASSVAPPGLNTEAFF.

The rearrangement uses TRBV6-6 and TRBJ1-4; no clear D gene. The CDR3 runs 15 residues. Germline lookup yields CDR1 MNHNY and CDR2 SVGAGI (reference sequence). Deletions cut 7 bases from V and 3 bases from J, with 15 bases between. The CDR3 spells CASTRTAAANEKLFF. CDR3 DNA: TGTGCCAGCACCCGAACAGCCGCGGCTAATGAAAAACTGTTTTTT.

This sequence joins TRBV2 and TRBJ2-1, with TRBD2 identical over 9 bases. Germline CDR1 reads SNHLY; CDR2 reads FYNNEI. J gave up 4 bases and V 4 bases, and 8 bases lay outside the gene matches. This CDR3 contains 16 residues. The chain's CDR3 is CASSARLAGVYNEQFF. In DNA form, the CDR3 reads TGTGCCAGCAGTGCCCGATTAGCGGGGGTTTACAATGAGCAGTTCTTC.

The V and J genes are TRBV19 and TRBJ1-4; 7 bases are a match to TRBD1. The germline gives CDR1 LNHDA, CDR2 SQIVND (reference sequence). The CDR3 runs to 15 residues. Trimming at V came to 4 bases and at J to 4 bases, leaving 6 bases not matched to a gene. The CDR3: CASSTGGLVNEKLFF. Here the CDR3 DNA reads TGTGCCAGTAGTACAGGGGGTTTGGTTAATGAAAAACTGTTTTTT. Full variable domain (remainder filled in from reference TRBV19 and TRBJ1-4): DGGITQSPKYLFRKEGQNVTLSCEQNLNHDAMYWYRQDPGQGLRLIYYSQIVNDFQKGDIAEGYSVSREKKESFPLTVTSAQKNPTAFYLCASSTGGLVNEKLFFGSGTQLSVL.

This clone was recorded only once. CDR3: CATSSGRTTEAFF. CDR3 DNA sequence: TGTGCCACCAGCAGTGGACGAACGACTGAAGCTTTCTTT. The genes are TRBV15 and TRBJ1-1; no reliable D call. V was trimmed by 3 bases and J by 5 bases, leaving 10 bases between them. The V gene's germline CDR1 is LNHNV and CDR2 YYDKDF (reference sequence). The CDR3 runs to 13 residues.

This chain uses TRBV5-1 with TRBJ2-1, with a tentative D call TRBD1 (5 bases). CDR3 length: 11 residues. The V end lost 5 bases, the J end lost 8 bases, and 8 bases lay between the germline ends. CDR1 is SGHRS, CDR2 YFSETQ, per germline. The DNA for the CDR3 is TGCGCCAGCAGAATAGGGGATGAGCAGTTCTTC. Translation: CASRIGDEQFF.

The chain is built from TRBV5-1 and TRBJ1-1; 8 nucleotides agree with TRBD1. The ends lost 1 base at V and 1 base at J; junction bases unmatched: 3. The CDR3 extends over 15 amino acids. The V gene's germline CDR1 is SGHRS and CDR2 YFSETQ. The CDR3 loop reads CASSLSGTGNTEAFF. CDR3 coding DNA: TGCGCCAGCAGCTTGAGCGGGACAGGGAACACTGAAGCTTTCTTT.

V is TRBV20-1 and J is TRBJ2-5; D gene ambiguous. This CDR3 contains 11 residues. V lost 1 base and J 4 bases, leaving 4 bases between the germline ends. Germline-derived CDR1 and CDR2 are DFQATT and SNEGSKA (reference sequence). This CDR3 is CSARAPETQYF. CDR3 DNA: TGCAGTGCTAGAGCCCCAGAGACCCAGTACTTC.

CDR3: CATKGGTDTQYF. CDR3 nucleotides: TGTGCCACCAAAGGGGGGACAGATACGCAGTATTTT. This chain uses TRBV19 with TRBJ2-3, with D perhaps given as TRBD1 or TRBD2 (6 bases each). Trimming cost V 10 bases and J 3 bases, with 11 bases left between them. The V gene's germline CDR1 is LNHDA and CDR2 SQIVND (reference sequence). CDR3 length equals 12 residues.

This clone has just a few counts. The chain employs TRBV5-1 and TRBJ2-2, with D unclear. Germline CDR1 SGHRS, CDR2 YFSETQ. The V gene lost 2 bases and the J gene lost 0 bases, with 8 bases spanning the gap. The CDR3 consists of 15 residues. CDR3 sequence: CASSFVASNTGELFF. The CDR3, as DNA: TGCGCCAGCAGCTTTGTCGCATCGAACACCGGGGAGCTGTTTTTT.

The chain has TRBV4-1 and TRBJ1-5; D may be TRBD1 (5 bases). The V gene's germline CDR1 is MGHRA and CDR2 YSYEKL. The CDR3 is 17 residues long. Trimming took off 1 base at V and 6 bases at J, with 19 bases between the two ends. The DNA for the CDR3 is TGCGCCAGCAGCCAAGTCGGAGGCAGGGCCCGCGGTCAGCCCCAGCATTTT. Translated: CASSQVGGRARGQPQHF.

The V call is TRBV11-1, the J call TRBJ1-1, with a possible D match to TRBD1 (5 bases). The V end lost 3 bases, the J end lost 3 bases, and 11 bases lay between the germline ends. This CDR3 contains 14 residues. Per the germline V gene, CDR1 is SGHAT and CDR2 is FQDESV (reference sequence). The CDR3 nucleotides read TGTGCCAGCAGCTTTACCCTGACAGACACTGAAGCTTTCTTT. It is translated as CASSFTLTDTEAFF.

CDR3 amino acids: CASSPGQGGANYGYTF. The CDR3 nucleotides are TGCGCCAGCAGCCCGGGACAGGGGGGAGCTAACTATGGCTACACCTTC. The chain links TRBV5-1 to TRBJ1-2; 11 bases are a match to TRBD1. This CDR3 region has 16 residues. Trimming cost V 4 bases and J 0 bases; bases outside gene matches: 5. The germline gives CDR1 SGHRS, CDR2 YFSETQ.

The chain links TRBV6-6 to TRBJ1-5; a possible D gene is TRBD1 (5 bases). Per germline, CDR1 MNHNY and CDR2 SVGAGI (reference sequence). Trimming took off 6 bases at V and 7 bases at J, with 13 bases between the two ends. This CDR3 spans 13 amino acids. The CDR3 sequence is CASRDSSDQPQHF. In DNA form, the CDR3 reads TGTGCCAGCAGAGACAGTTCCGACCAGCCCCAGCATTTT.

This clone was counted between two and nine times. The genes are TRBV7-9 and TRBJ1-6; 8 bases agree with TRBD1. Trimming removed 2 bases from V and 10 bases from J; junction bases left unmatched: 10. CDR1 and CDR2 (germline): SEHNR, FQNEAQ (reference sequence). The CDR3 consists of 16 residues. CDR3 coding DNA: TGTGCCAGCAGCTTACCCCAGGGGGCCCGGGAATCACCCCTCCACTTT. Translating it yields CASSLPQGARESPLHF.

The chain uses TRBV28 and TRBJ2-7; D is unresolved. Trimming took off 6 bases at V and 4 bases at J, with 16 bases between the two ends. The CDR3 has 14 amino acids. The germline V gene has CDR1 MDHEN and CDR2 SYDVKM. This chain's CDR3 is CASRGRSEFYEQYF. The DNA of the CDR3 is TGTGCCAGCAGAGGACGCTCTGAATTTTACGAGCAGTACTTC.

The chain couples TRBV2 to TRBJ1-6; D unclear. V was cut by 9 bases and J by 0 bases, with 9 bases left in between. Germline loops: CDR1 SNHLY, CDR2 FYNNEI. This CDR3 spans 14 amino acids. Written as DNA, the CDR3 is TGTGCCAGGACCGAAAGCTCCTATAATTCACCCCTCCACTTT. Translated, it gives CARTESSYNSPLHF.

V usage is TRBV11-3 and J usage is TRBJ1-1; D is unresolved. The germline gives CDR1 SGHNT, CDR2 YENEEA. This CDR3 contains 14 residues. V was cut by 2 bases and J by 4 bases, with 11 bases left in between. CDR3 region: CASSLNGVGTEAFF. CDR3 coding DNA: TGTGCCAGCAGCTTAAACGGGGTGGGCACTGAAGCTTTCTTT. Together with reference TRBV11-3 and TRBJ1-1, the CDR3 gives the full variable domain: EAGVVQSPRYKIIEKKQPVAFWCNPISGHNTLYWYLQNLGQGPELLIRYENEEAVDDSQLPKDRFSAERLKGVDSTLKIQPAELGDSAVYLCASSLNGVGTEAFFGQGTRLTVV.

The chain joins TRBV4-2 to TRBJ2-5, with TRBD1 matching 7 bases. The CDR3 is 15 amino acids. The germline V gene has CDR1 LGHNA and CDR2 YNFKEQ. The V gene end was trimmed by 2 bases and the J gene end by 4 bases; junction bases not matched to a gene: 7. The CDR3: CASSQPDRAGETQYF. The CDR3 nucleotides read TGTGCCAGCAGCCAACCCGACAGGGCGGGAGAGACCCAGTACTTC.

This clone was recorded only once. CDR3 nucleotides: TGTGCCAGCAGCTGGGGGGACGGGGGGGTCACAGATACGCAGTATTTT. Protein sequence: CASSWGDGGVTDTQYF. This rearrangement joins TRBV5-4 to TRBJ2-3; 8 bases fit TRBD2. Trimming removed 3 bases from V and 2 bases from J; junction bases left unmatched: 8. There are 16 residues in the CDR3. Germline lookup yields CDR1 SGHNT and CDR2 YYREEE (reference sequence).

The rearrangement joins TRBV7-1 to TRBJ2-1, with 7 bases identical to TRBD2. TRBV7-1 is assigned to the ORF class and has an uncertain function. V trimming: 4 bases; J trimming: 0 bases; junction bases outside the gene matches: 3. The CDR3 totals 15 residues. The CDR3 loop reads CASSFGLDSYNEQFF. CDR3 DNA: TGTGCCAGCAGCTTTGGACTAGACTCCTACAATGAGCAGTTCTTC.

This clone counts as medium-sized (0.01 to 0.1%). The chain couples TRBV4-1 to TRBJ2-3; 7 bases map to TRBD1. CDR3 length: 16 residues. The V and J ends lost 3 bases and 6 bases, in that order; junction bases with no gene match: 12. CDR1 and CDR2 (germline): MGHRA, YSYEKL. CDR3 in amino acids: CASSHLGQAGEDTQYF. The CDR3 DNA reads TGCGCCAGCAGCCACCTTGGACAGGCCGGGGAGGATACGCAGTATTTT.